This T cell receptor beta chain comes out of a study of T cells after yellow fever vaccination. Study-level background: Low-cell-number fractions underwent preparation using SMART-Seq v4 Ultra Low Input.

This clonotype came up many times. One entry per CDR3 protein results from TCRdb running MiXCR on the 5' RACE reads. The sample shows hundreds of thousands of distinct CDR3 sequences, roughly 4% of them seen only once. The source is a man aged 18 to 29 who received the YFV17D yellow fever vaccine. This sample comprised PBMCs, obtained on the day of the yellow fever booster vaccination.

In DNA form, the CDR3 reads TGCGCCAGCAGCGATAGGTACACCGGGGAGCTGTTTTTT. Its protein product is CASSDRYTGELFF. The rearrangement joins TRBV5-1 to TRBJ2-2, with D unclear. Per germline, CDR1 SGHRS and CDR2 YFSETQ. V lost 4 bases and J lost 3, with 7 bases in between. The CDR3 runs to 13 residues.